What follows describes a single T cell receptor beta chain. Germline V gene sequence: CDR1 SGHDT, CDR2 YYEEEE. The CDR3 totals 12 residues. V lost 0 bases to trimming and J lost 9 bases, with 10 bases between them. This sample stems from a study of technical replicates of blood from a few donors. Clones were read by immunoSEQ multiplex PCR, and TCRdb kept only the in-frame ones, dropping some. The table records tens of thousands of clones, roughly 92% of them present only once. Sequencing was carried out using T cells isolated from PBMCs. J is TRBJ2-7 and V is TRBV5-6; D not resolved. This sequence was found in a human donor in good health. The CDR3 loop is CASSLVYSPQYF. DNA for the CDR3: TGTGCCAGCAGCTTGGTTTATTCTCCGCAGTACTTC.